Listed below are T cell receptor beta chains from one sample, sequenced in a study of Ad26.COV2.S vaccination and SARS-CoV-2 variants. Here immunoSEQ multiplex PCR was the method, and the copy in TCRdb shows in-frame clones only, minus some. The table includes over 85,000 clones, roughly 84% detected once. The sample consisted of peripheral blood, taken after recovery from COVID-19. The receptors originated from a human donor who had recovered from COVID-19. The CDR3 runs from the conserved cysteine through the conserved F or W. D genes are given only for firm matches. The size entry is marked missing in some rows and otherwise reads once, few, many or a size class.

j_gene,v_gene,d_gene,abundance,CDR3aa,CDR3nt
TRBJ2-5,TRBV9,-,once,CASSEGNLQETQYF,TGTGCCAGCAGCGAGGGAAACCTACAAGAGACCCAGTACTTC
TRBJ2-2,TRBV7-6,-,-,CASSPRRDGTGELFF,TGTGCCAGCAGCCCCCGACGGGACGGAACCGGGGAGCTGTTTTTT
TRBJ1-1,TRBV29-1,-,-,CSARESQSEAFF,TGCAGCGCCCGGGAGAGCCAAAGTGAAGCTTTCTTT
TRBJ2-7,TRBV3-1/TRBV3-2,-,-,CASSRTLNEQYF,TGTGCCAGCAGCCGGACACTAAACGAGCAGTACTTC
TRBJ2-7,TRBV27,-,-,CASSLRGSIAYEQYF,TGTGCCAGCAGTTTAAGAGGGTCGATCGCCTACGAGCAGTACTTC
TRBJ2-7,TRBV6-5,-,-,CASREVGGDNEQYF,TGTGCCAGCCGCGAGGTAGGAGGGGACAACGAGCAGTACTTC
TRBJ1-2,TRBV6-5,-,-,CASSRTPNYGYTF,TGTGCCAGCAGTAGGACCCCTAACTATGGCTACACCTTC
TRBJ2-5,TRBV27,-,-,CASSFLPRAETQYF,TGTGCCAGCAGTTTTTTACCCCGCGCGGAGACCCAGTACTTC
TRBJ2-7,TRBV2,TRBD2,once,CAGGVDHEQYF,TGTGCCGGGGGGGTCGACCACGAGCAGTACTTC
TRBJ1-5,TRBV28,-,few,CASTISGLQPQHF,TGTGCCAGCACCATCTCAGGCCTTCAGCCCCAGCATTTT
TRBJ2-2,TRBV6-5,-,-,CASTRGAGELFF,TGTGCCAGCACCAGAGGGGCTGGGGAGCTGTTTTTT
TRBJ2-7,TRBV7-2,TRBD2,once,CASSLGSGREPYEQYF,TGTGCCAGCAGCTTAGGTAGCGGGAGGGAACCCTACGAGCAGTACTTC
TRBJ1-1,TRBV7-3,-,-,CASSLRGRDDTEAFF,TGTGCCAGCAGCTTACGGGGGCGCGATGACACTGAAGCTTTCTTT
TRBJ1-6,TRBV12-3/TRBV12-4,-,-,CASRRDRDSPLHF,TGTGCCAGCAGGAGGGATAGGGATTCACCCCTCCACTTT
TRBJ1-2,TRBV24-1,-,-,CATSDSRQVNYGYTF,TGTGCCACCAGTGATAGCCGACAAGTAAACTATGGCTACACCTTC
TRBJ1-6,TRBV15,-,many,CATSKPANNSPLHF,TGTGCCACCAGCAAACCCGCGAATAATTCACCCCTCCACTTT
TRBJ2-1,TRBV7-2,-,-,CASSLSWGPYNEQFF,TGTGCCAGCAGCTTATCTTGGGGGCCCTACAATGAGCAGTTCTTC
TRBJ2-5,TRBV5-1,-,few,CASSLLETQYF,TGCGCCAGCAGCTTGCTGGAGACCCAGTACTTC
TRBJ2-5,TRBV5-6,-,-,CASSIVSGYQETQYF,TGTGCCAGCAGCATTGTCTCAGGGTACCAAGAGACCCAGTACTTC
TRBJ1-3,TRBV6-5,-,-,CASRNGGGNTIYF,TGTGCCAGCAGAAACGGGGGTGGAAACACCATATATTTT
TRBJ2-1,TRBV5-6,TRBD2,-,CASSLGLGEFF,TGTGCCAGCAGCTTAGGACTAGGCGAGTTCTTC
TRBJ2-3,TRBV27,-,-,CASRFLYTDTQYF,TGTGCCAGCAGATTCCTTTACACAGATACGCAGTATTTT
TRBJ2-7,TRBV18,TRBD1,-,CASSPGQGPYEQYF,TGTGCCAGCTCACCGGGACAGGGTCCCTACGAGCAGTACTTC
TRBJ1-1,TRBV28,-,-,CASSLMNTEAFF,TGTGCCAGCAGTTTGATGAACACTGAAGCTTTCTTT
TRBJ1-5,TRBV29-1,TRBD1,once,CSVETPGGNQPQHF,TGCAGCGTTGAAACTCCAGGGGGTAATCAGCCCCAGCATTTT
TRBJ2-3,TRBV10-3,TRBD2,-,CAPPGTSATDTQYF,TGTGCCCCCCCCGGGACTAGCGCCACAGATACGCAGTATTTT
TRBJ2-7,TRBV7-6,TRBD2,-,CASSPRWGGLEEQYF,TGTGCCAGCAGCCCTCGGTGGGGGGGGTTAGAAGAGCAGTACTTC
TRBJ2-1,TRBV5-8,-,-,CASSKGLENNEQFF,TGTGCCAGCAGCAAAGGACTGGAGAACAATGAGCAGTTCTTC
TRBJ2-7,TRBV27,-,-,CASSLRGLSYEQYF,TGTGCCAGCAGTTTACGGGGACTGAGCTACGAGCAGTACTTC
TRBJ2-7,TRBV14,-,-,CASSQKLARGPIARYEQYF,TGTGCCAGCAGCCAAAAACTAGCTCGCGGCCCTATAGCTCGTTACGAGCAGTACTTC
TRBJ2-5,TRBV10-3,-,-,CAISESGGTAETQYF,TGTGCCATCAGTGAGTCGGGCGGGACAGCGGAGACCCAGTACTTC
TRBJ1-1,TRBV28,-,-,CASSLQTEAFF,TGTGCCAGCAGTTTACAGACTGAAGCTTTCTTT
TRBJ2-2,TRBV5-1,-,-,CASSLGEVGELFF,TGCGCCAGCAGCTTGGGAGAGGTCGGGGAGCTGTTTTTT
TRBJ2-5,TRBV7-9,-,-,CASTSPGSETQYF,TGTGCCAGCACCTCCCCCGGGAGTGAGACCCAGTACTTC
TRBJ2-5,TRBV6-2/TRBV6-3,TRBD2,-,CASSKLALKETQYF,TGTGCCAGCAGTAAACTAGCGTTAAAGGAGACCCAGTACTTC
TRBJ1-5,TRBV18,-,-,CASSPVQDSNQPQHF,TGTGCCAGCTCACCAGTACAGGACAGCAATCAGCCCCAGCATTTT
TRBJ2-3,TRBV6-5,TRBD1,-,CASSPTGGYTDTQYF,TGTGCCAGCAGCCCGACAGGGGGATACACAGATACGCAGTATTTT
TRBJ1-2,TRBV27,TRBD1,-,CASSLTGQGGNNYGYTF,TGTGCCAGCAGCCTAACAGGACAGGGGGGGAATAACTATGGCTACACCTTC
TRBJ1-6,TRBV7-9,-,-,CASSSPGELRSPLHF,TGTGCCAGCAGCTCCCCTGGAGAGCTTCGTTCACCCCTCCACTTT
TRBJ2-2,TRBV9,-,-,CASSVALGASGELFF,TGTGCCAGCAGCGTAGCCCTCGGCGCGTCTGGGGAGCTGTTTTTT
TRBJ2-1,TRBV28,-,-,CASRNTGTITNNEQFF,TGTGCCAGCAGAAACACCGGGACAATCACGAACAATGAGCAGTTCTTC
TRBJ2-3,TRBV2,-,few,CASTGPLTGTDTQYF,TGTGCCAGCACAGGACCTCTGACGGGCACAGATACGCAGTATTTT
TRBJ1-5,TRBV7-2,-,-,CASSFRATVQGPQHF,TGTGCCAGCAGCTTTAGGGCAACGGTTCAAGGGCCCCAGCATTTT
TRBJ1-4,TRBV7-9,-,-,CASLGGERTNEKLFF,TGTGCCAGCCTGGGAGGGGAGCGTACTAATGAAAAACTGTTTTTT
TRBJ1-1,TRBV5-4,-,-,CASNNQRGSNTEAFF,TGTGCCAGCAATAACCAGAGGGGATCGAACACTGAAGCTTTCTTT
TRBJ1-2,TRBV12-3/TRBV12-4,TRBD1,-,CASNRGAGGYTF,TGTGCCAGCAACAGGGGAGCAGGAGGCTACACCTTC
TRBJ1-2,TRBV27,-,-,CASRSPRRSYTF,TGTGCCAGCAGATCCCCCCGTCGGAGCTACACCTTC
TRBJ1-1,TRBV14,TRBD1,once,CASSQDVGQGMNTEAFF,TGTGCCAGCAGCCAAGACGTGGGACAGGGAATGAACACTGAAGCTTTCTTT
TRBJ2-2,TRBV6-5,-,-,CASWGVAVTRELFF,TGTGCCAGCTGGGGGGTAGCGGTCACCAGGGAGCTGTTTTTT
TRBJ1-4,TRBV28,TRBD1,-,CASNLQGAGEKLFF,TGTGCCAGCAACCTTCAGGGGGCTGGCGAAAAACTGTTTTTT
TRBJ2-5,TRBV28,-,-,CASSLGDLQETQYF,TGTGCCAGCAGTTTGGGGGACCTCCAAGAGACCCAGTACTTC
TRBJ1-6,TRBV9,-,-,CASSVVDSLDSPLHF,TGTGCCAGCAGCGTTGTGGACAGCTTAGATTCACCCCTCCACTTT
TRBJ2-7,TRBV28,TRBD2,-,CASREAGEPYEQYF,TGTGCCAGCAGGGAAGCGGGAGAGCCCTACGAGCAGTACTTC
TRBJ2-5,TRBV7-9,TRBD2,-,CASTKPDPGLAALTGETQYF,TGTGCCAGCACCAAACCAGACCCGGGACTAGCGGCCCTTACGGGAGAGACCCAGTACTTC
TRBJ1-1,TRBV7-8,-,-,CASGPNRDTEAFF,TGTGCCAGCGGTCCTAATAGGGACACTGAAGCTTTCTTT
TRBJ1-1,TRBV7-9,-,-,CASSLVSAEAFF,TGTGCCAGCAGCTTAGTCTCAGCCGAAGCTTTCTTT
TRBJ2-1,TRBV27,-,-,CASSRRNEQFF,TGTGCCAGTTCAAGGAGGAATGAGCAGTTCTTC
TRBJ1-1,TRBV4-2,-,-,CASSLTGTEAFF,TGTGCCAGCAGCCTGACAGGAACTGAAGCTTTCTTT
TRBJ2-1,TRBV4-1,TRBD1,-,CASSRGTGEEQFF,TGCGCCAGCAGCCGCGGGACAGGGGAAGAGCAGTTCTTC
TRBJ1-4,TRBV5-1,TRBD1,-,CASSASGTGLNRVEKLFF,TGCGCCAGCAGCGCGTCCGGGACAGGCCTCAATCGGGTTGAAAAACTGTTTTTT